This TCR beta chain was documented in a study of T cells in Graves' hyperthyroidism and ophthalmopathy. Overall study findings and caveats: Blood also held most thyroid clonotypes expanded beyond 0.001.

Ten or more counts support this clonotype. Antigen specificity is unknown. The CDR3 loop spans 14 amino acids. V was trimmed by 8 bases and J by 3 bases, leaving 16 bases between them. From germline, CDR1 is WNHNN and CDR2 SYGVQD (reference sequence). Amplified regions were TCR beta CDR3 sequences from RNA transcripts. Carried out on the TCR CDR3, a first-round RT-PCR used the HTBI primer set. TCRdb fed the multiplex PCR reads into MiXCR, producing one record per CDR3 protein. The repertoire consists of 240,000 or so distinct CDR3 sequences, with over 15% occurring once and the leading ten covering around 28%.

Sequencing used blood. The rearrangement uses TRBV10-1 and TRBJ1-1; D remains ambiguous. The clonotype comes from a woman between 18 and 29 years old with Graves' ophthalmopathy. The CDR3 region is CASQVCRVHTEAFF. Written as DNA, the CDR3 is TGCGCCAGCCAAGTGTGTAGGGTGCACACTGAAGCTTTCTTT.